The rows below give T cell receptor beta chains drawn from one sample of a study of molecular identifiers for immune sequencing clone quantification. In TCRdb, the PCR reads were re-called with MiXCR into one record per CDR3 protein. The profile shows 100,000 or so distinct CDR3 sequences, 36% of them singletons. Sequenced sample: naive CD8+ T cells from blood, with Jurkat cell RNA spiked in. The source of these receptors is a human donor in good health. Some libraries in this study had Jurkat cell RNA spiked in. CDR3s include the opening cysteine and the closing phenylalanine or tryptophan. The order of the fields is J gene, V gene, clone size, CDR3 protein. Size is stated for part of the rows, as once, few or many counts, or as a class when the clone is expanded.

>TRBJ2-7|TRBV5-1|-
CASSLAGTGHEQYF
>TRBJ2-2|TRBV7-2|-
CASTPGGELFF
>TRBJ2-1|TRBV12-3/TRBV12-4|-
CASRNSGQNNEQFF
>TRBJ2-3|TRBV13|many
CASSPTPSGRPTDTQYF
>TRBJ1-1|TRBV20-1|-
CSASCGGSDFF
>TRBJ2-7|TRBV3-1|few
CASSQALLAGGPHGEQYF
>TRBJ1-2|TRBV4-1|many
CASSQVPTGLDYGYTF
>TRBJ2-7|TRBV28|many
CASSLSGLSRYEQYF
>TRBJ2-2|TRBV2|few
CASRAGSYTGELFF
>TRBJ2-3|TRBV5-6|many
CASSWAGGPEQYF
>TRBJ1-1|TRBV29-1|few
CSVEATGGGRGNTEAFF
>TRBJ2-7|TRBV20-1|-
CSADRQKAYEQYF
>TRBJ2-7|TRBV19|-
CASSHRGRSSYEQYF
>TRBJ2-1|TRBV7-9|-
CASTLKGVQFF
>TRBJ2-7|TRBV3-1|-
CASSQVSSNRAAYEQYF
>TRBJ2-6|TRBV4-3|-
CASSQPGASTGANVLPF
>TRBJ2-2|TRBV2|few
CASSDASPGELFF
>TRBJ2-5|TRBV13|-
CASSLLPLETQYF
>TRBJ2-3|TRBV27|few
CASSPSPAGLALDTQYF
>TRBJ2-3|TRBV28|-
CASSLEAFDITVTQYF
>TRBJ2-2|TRBV28|many
CASSFGTGVTGELFF
>TRBJ1-4|TRBV6-5|few
CASRTGLNEKLFF
>TRBJ2-7|TRBV2|-
CASSEAHPSSYEQYF
>TRBJ2-7|TRBV28|-
CASMGLAGGPDEQYF
>TRBJ2-3|TRBV10-3|many
CALPSAGYADTQYF
>TRBJ2-2|TRBV25-1|few
CASSSPGTGGVSGANTGELFF
>TRBJ2-7|TRBV19|few
CASSPTGQGYEQYF
>TRBJ2-7|TRBV18|few
CASSPQTSGFYEQYF
>TRBJ2-5|TRBV28|few
CASSYLKWSHETQYF
>TRBJ2-2|TRBV27|-
CASSLMGSVAGELFF
>TRBJ1-2|TRBV10-2|many
CASCPDGFSYTF
>TRBJ1-2|TRBV29-1|many
CSVEGFTARLYTF
>TRBJ2-3|TRBV28|-
CASGDTGSTDTQYF
>TRBJ2-5|TRBV25-1|-
CASSEYRETQYF
>TRBJ2-5|TRBV5-6|many
CASSLGYIQETQYF
>TRBJ2-1|TRBV20-1|few
CSASRGGPDNEQFF
>TRBJ1-1|TRBV6-2/TRBV6-3|-
CASRGTGFSPGTDAFF
>TRBJ2-5|TRBV7-9|few
CASNRGNVETQYF
>TRBJ2-3|TRBV12-3/TRBV12-4|-
CASSLGISGRSGDTDTQYF
>TRBJ2-7|TRBV20-1|-
CSANLPTDAYEQYF
>TRBJ2-2|TRBV15|few
CATSSTPGGTGELFF
>TRBJ1-4|TRBV7-6|-
CASSLDATNEKLFF